One sample yielded the 29 T cell receptor beta chains listed below, sequenced in a study of T cell clones after liver transplantation. Assay: immunoSEQ multiplex PCR; the TCRdb copy retains only in-frame clones and omits some. This repertoire shows 20,000 to 30,000 clones, approximately 68% found once; its top ten account for around 3%. The starting material was CD4+ T cells from blood, obtained before liver transplant. The source of these receptors is a human donor who received a liver transplant.

This chain uses TRBV7-8 with TRBJ1-1, with a weak D call TRBD1 (5 bases). Trimming cost V 5 bases and J 1 base, with 8 bases left between them. CDR3 size: 13 residues. Germline lookup yields CDR1 SGHVS and CDR2 FQNEAQ. The CDR3 DNA reads as TGTGCCAGCAGCCCCAGGGAGAACACTGAAGCTTTCTTT. This sequence encodes CASSPRENTEAFF.

This chain connects TRBV15 to TRBJ1-3, with D unclear. V was clipped by 4 bases and J by 0 bases, with 1 base between them. The CDR3 contains 12 residues. The germline gives CDR1 LNHNV, CDR2 YYDKDF (reference sequence). The CDR3 nucleotides are TGTGCCACCAGCAACTCTGGAAACACCATATATTTT. Translation gives CATSNSGNTIYF.

This CDR3 is CASTNSKGAKNIQYF. The CDR3, as DNA: TGTGCCAGCACCAATTCCAAAGGGGCCAAAAACATTCAGTACTTC. J is TRBJ2-4 and V is TRBV28; D unresolved. Trimming stripped 7 bases from V and 1 base from J, with 14 bases between. CDR3 length equals 15 residues. Germline V gene data show CDR1 as MDHEN and CDR2 as SYDVKM.

This clone occurred a few times. The chain employs TRBV30 and TRBJ1-2; no clear D. In germline, CDR1 is GTSNPN, CDR2 SVGIG (reference sequence). The CDR3 extends over 14 amino acids. The V gene lost 2 bases and the J gene lost 2 bases, with 12 bases spanning the gap. The CDR3 is CAWSPYSPNYGYTF. The CDR3 DNA sequence: TGTGCCTGGAGTCCCTACTCTCCCAACTATGGCTACACCTTC.

This chain links TRBV7-2 with TRBJ2-7; 7 nucleotides match TRBD1. Germline assignment: CDR1 SGHTA and CDR2 FQGNSA. With 1 base clipped from V and 7 bases from J, the junction kept 7 bases outside the gene matches. This CDR3 is 14 amino acids long. This CDR3 is CASSLGFQGDEQYV. CDR3 DNA: TGTGCCAGCAGCTTAGGTTTTCAGGGGGATGAGCAGTACGTC.

V gene TRBV5-1 combines with J gene TRBJ1-1; the D is unclear. The V end was cut by 4 bases, the J end by 0 bases, with 10 bases between. The germline gives CDR1 SGHRS, CDR2 YFSETQ. The CDR3 is 14 amino acids. Here the CDR3 reads CASSRTTVNTEAFF. CDR3 bases: TGCGCCAGCAGCAGGACTACAGTGAACACTGAAGCTTTCTTT.

The chain has TRBV18 and TRBJ2-5; D unclear. Germline CDR1 KGHSH, CDR2 LQKENI. CDR3 size: 14 residues. V gave up 5 bases and J gave up 5 bases, with 15 bases separating them. The DNA for the CDR3 is TGTGCCAGCTCAGAATCATCTAGTCGGGAGACCCAGTACTTC. This gives the protein CASSESSSRETQYF.

This clone appeared a few times. The chain joins TRBV19 to TRBJ1-5, with 8 nucleotides matching TRBD1. V dropped 7 bases and J dropped 4; count of bases not matched to a gene: 3. The length of the CDR3 is 13 residues. Per the germline V gene, CDR1 is LNHDA and CDR2 is SQIVND (reference sequence). DNA for the CDR3: TGTGCCAGTACGGACAGGGCGAATCAGCCCCAGCATTTT. It specifies CASTDRANQPQHF.

The rearrangement links TRBV5-1 to TRBJ2-3; D is possibly TRBD1 (5 bases). Germline V lookup: CDR1 SGHRS, CDR2 YFSETQ. The ends were cut back, 3 bases at V and 1 base at J, with 12 bases in the middle. The length of the CDR3 is 15 residues. This CDR3 reads CASSWQGWGTDTQYF. CDR3 DNA: TGCGCCAGCAGCTGGCAGGGATGGGGCACAGATACGCAGTATTTT.

This clone was seen a single time. V gene TRBV30 combines with J gene TRBJ1-4; 9 bases map to TRBD1. The CDR3 has 13 residues. V shed 1 base, J shed 8 bases, and the junction held 2 bases outside the gene matches. Germline CDR1 GTSNPN, CDR2 SVGIG (reference sequence). CDR3 amino acids: CAWSGGQGEKLFF. CDR3 sequence (DNA): TGTGCCTGGAGTGGAGGACAGGGGGAAAAACTGTTTTTT.

The chain joins TRBV7-9 to TRBJ2-5; 8 nucleotides agree with TRBD2. The CDR3 loop spans 16 amino acids. CDR1 and CDR2 from the germline V gene are SEHNR and FQNEAQ (reference sequence). V lost 1 base, J lost 4 bases, and 8 bases stayed unmatched. The DNA for the CDR3 is TGTGCCAGCAGCTTAGATGGCGGGAGGCCAGGAGAGACCCAGTACTTC. It codes for CASSLDGGRPGETQYF.

The rearrangement links TRBV28 to TRBJ1-1; TRBD1 might be the D (5 bases). The CDR3 spans 15 residues. CDR1 and CDR2 from the germline V gene are MDHEN and SYDVKM. V was cut by 5 bases and J by 0 bases, with 13 bases left in between. The CDR3 spells CASSLTDSLNTEAFF. CDR3 bases: TGTGCCAGCAGTCTCACAGACAGCCTGAACACTGAAGCTTTCTTT.

This sequence joins TRBV18 and TRBJ2-1; 9 bases map to TRBD2. The CDR3 totals 17 residues. CDR1 and CDR2 from the germline V gene are KGHSH and LQKENI. V dropped 3 bases and J dropped 5; count of bases not matched to a gene: 11. The CDR3 nucleotides are TGTGCCAGCTCACCCCGGGCTAGCGGGAAAAGGGACAATGAGCAGTTCTTC. Residues: CASSPRASGKRDNEQFF.

This clone was seen more than once but under ten times. The chain uses TRBV5-6 and TRBJ2-7, with TRBD1 matching over 7 bases. CDR1 is SGHDT, CDR2 YYEEEE, per germline. The CDR3 has 14 amino acids. After removal of 0 bases from V and 6 bases from J, the junction contained 6 bases not matched to a gene. CDR3 DNA sequence: TGTGCCAGCAGCTTGGGGGTACAGGGGACCGAGCAGTACGTC. The encoded protein is CASSLGVQGTEQYV.

In this sample, this clone turned up once. The CDR3 region has the DNA TGTGCCAGCAGAATGGGACAGGGGGCTTACGAGCAGTACGTC. This sequence encodes CASRMGQGAYEQYV. The rearrangement uses TRBV6-1 and TRBJ2-7, with 12 bases aligning to TRBD1. Trimming removed 6 bases from V and 4 bases from J; junction bases left unmatched: 4. The CDR3 extends over 14 amino acids. CDR1 is MNHNS, CDR2 SASEGT, per germline.

The CDR3 reads CASSARLMAETQYF. The CDR3 bases are TGTGCCAGCAGCGCCAGACTCATGGCAGAGACCCAGTACTTC. This chain uses TRBV7-6 with TRBJ2-5; D uncertain. CDR1 is SGHVS and CDR2 is FNYEAQ in the germline V gene. This CDR3 comprises 14 residues. Trimming pared 5 bases from V and 4 bases from J, leaving 14 bases between.

J is TRBJ1-2 and V is TRBV6-5; D is undetermined. CDR3 length: 14 residues. Germline loops: CDR1 MNHEY, CDR2 SVGAGI. Trimming took 0 bases from V and 2 from J, leaving 7 bases between them. The CDR3 region has the DNA TGTGCCAGCAGTTACTCAATCTCCAACTATGGCTACACCTTC. It specifies CASSYSISNYGYTF.

V and J are TRBV28 and TRBJ1-5; D is possibly TRBD1 (5 bases). V lost 3 bases and J 4 bases, leaving 16 bases between the germline ends. Germline CDR1 MDHEN, CDR2 SYDVKM. The CDR3 is 16 amino acids. The CDR3 is CASSLPGVDSNQPQHF. CDR3 sequence (DNA): TGTGCCAGCAGTTTGCCGGGGGTTGACTCAAATCAGCCCCAGCATTTT.

This chain connects TRBV10-2 to TRBJ2-1; 7 bases match TRBD2. The CDR3 runs 15 residues. J lost 3 bases, V lost 6 bases, and 8 bases had no gene match. In germline, CDR1 is WSHSY, CDR2 SAAADI. The CDR3 sequence is CASRPGLTNYNEQFF. The CDR3 DNA reads TGCGCCAGCAGACCGGGACTAACCAACTACAATGAGCAGTTCTTC.

CDR3 coding DNA: TGTGCCAGCAGTCTAAAGGCGGTAGGGCGCGATGAAGCTTTCTTT. Protein: CASSLKAVGRDEAFF. V is TRBV7-2 and J is TRBJ1-1; D call uncertain. V lost 6 bases and J 7 bases, leaving 21 bases between the germline ends. Germline V gives CDR1 SGHTA, CDR2 FQGNSA. This CDR3 comprises 15 residues.

This clone has more than one count but fewer than ten. The gene calls are TRBV7-2 and TRBJ1-5; D may be TRBD1 (6 bases). Germline V gives CDR1 SGHTA, CDR2 FQGNSA. Trimming left V 4 bases short and J 9 bases short, with 19 bases between. CDR3 length equals 15 residues. This CDR3 reads CASSWDTSGMRPQHF. The CDR3 nucleotides are TGTGCCAGCAGCTGGGACACGAGTGGGATGCGGCCCCAGCATTTT.

This clone was seen a few times. J is TRBJ1-1 and V is TRBV27; D is possibly TRBD1 (5 bases). The CDR3 spans 14 residues. CDR1 is MNHEY, CDR2 SMNVEV, per germline (reference sequence). Trimming left V 3 bases short and J 1 base short, with 9 bases between. CDR3 protein: CASSLRGGNTEAFF. In nucleotides, the CDR3 is TGTGCCAGCAGTTTGAGGGGAGGGAACACTGAAGCTTTCTTT.

The chain joins TRBV19 to TRBJ2-2; D gene uncertain. The CDR3 covers 13 residues. Between the trimmed V and J ends, which lost 8 bases and 1 base, there was a span of 8 bases. Per the germline V gene, CDR1 is LNHDA and CDR2 is SQIVND (reference sequence). CDR3 DNA: TGTGCCAGTTTGAACGGGAACACCGGGGAGCTGTTTTTT. Its translation is CASLNGNTGELFF.

This clone was seen a few times. V is TRBV9 and J is TRBJ2-2, with D perhaps matching TRBD2 (6 bases). V dropped 0 bases and J dropped 1 base, with 10 bases sitting between them. The CDR3 is 16 amino acids. The germline CDR1 and CDR2 sequences are SGDLS and YYNGEE. The CDR3 nucleotides are TGTGCCAGCAGCGTAGGCCGGGGACTGAACACCGGGGAGCTGTTTTTT. It encodes CASSVGRGLNTGELFF. Filled out from reference TRBV9 and TRBJ2-2, the complete variable domain reads DSGVTQTPKHLITATGQRVTLRCSPRSGDLSVYWYQQSLDQGLQFLIQYYNGEERAKGNILERFSAQQFPDLHSELNLSSLELGDSALYFCASSVGRGLNTGELFFGEGSRLTVL.

The V gene is TRBV18, the J gene TRBJ1-4; a weak D match, TRBD1 (5 bases). Germline assignment: CDR1 KGHSH and CDR2 LQKENI. Trimming shortened V by 3 bases and J by 1 base, and 9 bases separated the two germline ends. CDR3 size: 15 residues. The CDR3 loop is CASSPQQETNEKLFF. CDR3 DNA sequence: TGTGCCAGCTCACCTCAACAGGAAACTAATGAAAAACTGTTTTTT.

The table lists this clone with a count of one. The V call is TRBV7-2, the J call TRBJ2-3, with a possible D match to TRBD1 (6 bases). The CDR3 loop spans 16 amino acids. The germline V and J ends were trimmed by 2 bases and 2 bases, with 14 bases remaining between them. Per the germline V gene, CDR1 is SGHTA and CDR2 is FQGNSA. The chain's CDR3 is CASSLMMQGPTDTQYF. The CDR3 bases are TGTGCCAGCAGCTTAATGATGCAGGGGCCCACAGATACGCAGTATTTT. Combining the CDR3 with reference TRBV7-2 and TRBJ2-3 gives the whole variable domain GAGVSQSPSNKVTEKGKDVELRCDPISGHTALYWYRQSLGQGLEFLIYFQGNSAPDKSGLPSDRFSAERTGGSVSTLTIQRTQQEDSAVYLCASSLMMQGPTDTQYFGPGTRLTVL.

The gene calls are TRBV5-6 and TRBJ1-2, with D unresolved. Germline loops: CDR1 SGHDT, CDR2 YYEEEE. Trimming stripped 1 base from V and 9 bases from J, with 7 bases between. CDR3 size: 11 residues. The chain's CDR3 is CASSLQASYTF. As DNA, the CDR3 is TGTGCCAGCAGCTTGCAGGCCAGCTACACCTTC.

The chain couples TRBV9 to TRBJ2-3; no definite D call. CDR3 length equals 15 residues. V was clipped by 4 bases and J by 2 bases, with 14 bases between them. The germline V gene encodes CDR1 SGDLS and CDR2 YYNGEE. Here the CDR3 reads CASSPRPVYTDTQYF. The CDR3 DNA sequence: TGTGCCAGCAGCCCAAGACCCGTCTACACAGATACGCAGTATTTT.

The chain employs TRBV13 and TRBJ2-2; 7 nucleotides match TRBD1. Germline V gene lookup returns CDR1 PRHDT and CDR2 FYEKMQ (reference sequence). This CDR3 region has 15 residues. V was pared by 4 bases and J by 1 base, with 3 bases of the junction left unmatched. The CDR3 spells CASSYRDRNTGELFF. The DNA of the CDR3 is TGTGCCAGCAGCTACCGGGACAGGAACACCGGGGAGCTGTTTTTT.